One and the same sample provided the 24 T cell receptor beta chains below, sequenced in a study of follicular helper T cells after annual influenza vaccination. Time point indicated: 2014-2015 season, pre-vaccination. The method was immunoSEQ multiplex PCR; TCRdb's version includes in-frame clones alone and lacks a portion of them. The table lists about 8,300 clones, roughly 82% of them singletons. Sample: CXCR5+ CD38- circulating T follicular helper cells from blood, taken on the day of influenza vaccination. Noted subset: circulating Tfh, non-naive CD4+CXCR5+PD-1+ (ICOS+CD38+ or ICOS-CD38-). The receptors were sampled from an adult who received the influenza vaccine.

The chain carries TRBV2 and TRBJ2-3; 10 bases match TRBD1. The germline gives CDR1 SNHLY, CDR2 FYNNEI. Germline trimming cut 4 bases from V and 1 base from J; bases unmatched to any gene: 2. The CDR3 has 15 amino acids. The CDR3 spells CASSGQGAGTDTQYF. The CDR3 DNA reads as TGTGCCAGCAGTGGACAGGGGGCCGGCACAGATACGCAGTATTTT.

V and J are TRBV2 and TRBJ2-5; TRBD2 aligns across 10 bases. The CDR3 runs 14 residues. Germline CDR1 reads SNHLY; CDR2 reads FYNNEI. V trimming: 3 bases; J trimming: 4 bases; junction bases outside the gene matches: 2. The CDR3 DNA reads as TGTGCCAGCAGTGACGCTAGCGGGGGAGAGACCCAGTACTTC. It translates to CASSDASGGETQYF.

This clone was observed a handful of times. V is TRBV7-2 and J is TRBJ2-3; 9 bases align to TRBD2. Germline-derived CDR1 and CDR2 are SGHTA and FQGNSA. V was clipped by 3 bases and J by 4 bases; unmatched bases: 5. There are 15 residues in the CDR3. The CDR3 DNA reads TGTGCCAGCAGCTTGGCGGGGGGGAAGGCAGATACGCAGTATTTT. As protein: CASSLAGGKADTQYF.

This sequence joins TRBV28 and TRBJ1-2; D perhaps matches TRBD1 (6 bases). Germline-derived CDR1 and CDR2 are MDHEN and SYDVKM. The CDR3 has 17 amino acids. Trimming cost V 1 base and J 6 bases, with 21 bases left between them. The CDR3 bases are TGTGCCAGCAGTTTATCTGGGGGGCCAAGGCTAGGGAATGGCTACACCTTC. This translates into CASSLSGGPRLGNGYTF.

J is TRBJ1-4 and V is TRBV18; D unresolved. The CDR3 is 16 residues long. Trimming removed 2 bases at V and 5 bases at J, with 15 bases between. Germline assignment: CDR1 KGHSH and CDR2 LQKENI. The CDR3 sequence: CASSPSWGSSNEKLFF. In nucleotides, the CDR3 is TGTGCCAGCTCACCATCTTGGGGATCTTCGAATGAAAAACTGTTTTTT.

The sample holds one count of this clone. The V call is TRBV4-1, the J call TRBJ1-1; 10 nucleotides match TRBD1. Germline CDR1 is MGHRA and CDR2 is YSYEKL. The V segment lost 0 bases and the J segment 3 bases; nucleotides outside the gene matches: 10. The CDR3 is 18 residues long. The CDR3 bases are TGCGCCAGCAGCCAAGATGGGGGGACAGGGGTGGGATACACTGAAGCTTTCTTT. This sequence encodes CASSQDGGTGVGYTEAFF.

The V and J genes are TRBV6-4 and TRBJ1-1; possible D gene TRBD1, 5 bases. Trimming took off 3 bases at V and 6 bases at J, with 17 bases between the two ends. The germline V gene has CDR1 MRHNA and CDR2 SNTAGT. This CDR3 comprises 15 residues. The CDR3 nucleotides are TGTGCCAGCAGTGAATATCGGGGGAAAGGGGCTGAAGCTTTCTTT. Translation: CASSEYRGKGAEAFF.

The chain couples TRBV28 to TRBJ2-3; 8 nucleotides agree with TRBD1. The germline V gene encodes CDR1 MDHEN and CDR2 SYDVKM. V shed 6 bases and J 1 base; nucleotides not matched to a gene: 12. This CDR3 region has 17 residues. The CDR3 DNA is TGTGCCAGCAGCTCCAGAAGGACAGGGTCGGGCACAGATACGCAGTATTTT. It translates to CASSSRRTGSGTDTQYF.

This clone was seen just once. The rearrangement uses TRBV30 and TRBJ2-1; 7 nucleotides line up with TRBD2. The CDR3 extends over 14 amino acids. The J segment lost 2 bases and the V segment lost 1 base, leaving 2 bases of the junction unmatched. Germline V gene lookup returns CDR1 GTSNPN and CDR2 SVGIG (reference sequence). CDR3 in DNA: TGTGCCTGGAGTGCCCGGGGGGCCTACAATGAGCAGTTCTTC. It yields the protein CAWSARGAYNEQFF.

V and J are TRBV11-2 and TRBJ1-6; D gene uncertain. The V end lost 2 bases, the J end lost 4 bases, and 6 bases lay between the germline ends. This CDR3 is built from 14 residues. Per germline, CDR1 SGHAT and CDR2 FQNNGV. The CDR3 region has the DNA TGTGCCAGCAGCTTAACTGGGTATAATTCACCCCTCCACTTT. Its translation is CASSLTGYNSPLHF.

This chain links TRBV6-5 with TRBJ1-6; no firm D call. The CDR3 has 15 residues. Looked up from germline, CDR1 is MNHEY and CDR2 is SVGAGI. V lost 0 bases and J lost 3, with 6 bases in between. The CDR3 loop is CASSYSNSYNSPLHF. CDR3 nucleotides: TGTGCCAGCAGTTACTCCAACAGCTATAATTCACCCCTCCACTTT.

The table lists this clone with a few counts. The chain recombines TRBV5-6 with TRBJ1-2; D is perhaps TRBD1 (5 bases). Germline loops: CDR1 SGHDT, CDR2 YYEEEE. The CDR3 runs 14 residues. Trimming left V 0 bases short and J 4 bases short, with 10 bases between. CDR3 sequence (DNA): TGTGCCAGCAGCTTGGGGGGGAATAGCTATGGCTACACCTTC. Its protein product is CASSLGGNSYGYTF.

V and J are TRBV11-2 and TRBJ2-3, with D perhaps assigned TRBD1 or TRBD2 (5 bases each). Trimming removed 3 bases at V and 2 bases at J, with 9 bases between. The CDR3 length is 14 residues. The germline V gene has CDR1 SGHAT and CDR2 FQNNGV. In DNA form, the CDR3 reads TGTGCCAGCAGCTTCGAGGGGTTCACAGATACGCAGTATTTT. It specifies CASSFEGFTDTQYF.

This rearrangement joins TRBV6-5 to TRBJ1-4; D gene ambiguous. This CDR3 has 14 amino acids. Germline values: CDR1 MNHEY, CDR2 SVGAGI. V lost 6 bases to trimming and J lost 7 bases, with 15 bases between them. The CDR3 here is CASSRGGHGEKLFF. The DNA for the CDR3 is TGTGCCAGCAGCCGAGGAGGGCATGGTGAAAAACTGTTTTTT.

This chain joins TRBV6-5 and TRBJ1-4; 8 bases agree with TRBD1. This CDR3 region has 15 residues. V shed 6 bases and J 8 bases; nucleotides not matched to a gene: 11. Germline values: CDR1 MNHEY, CDR2 SVGAGI. The CDR3 loop is CASRGGDRPLEKLFF. The CDR3 DNA sequence: TGTGCCAGCAGGGGGGGGGACAGGCCCCTCGAAAAACTGTTTTTT.

V is TRBV18 and J is TRBJ2-2; the D gene is possibly TRBD1 (6 bases). The length of the CDR3 is 15 residues. The germline gives CDR1 KGHSH, CDR2 LQKENI. V was trimmed by 8 bases and J by 0 bases, leaving 13 bases between them. The CDR3 DNA reads as TGTGCCAGCGCGAAACAGGGTTCGAACACCGGGGAGCTGTTTTTT. Translating gives CASAKQGSNTGELFF.

The chain links TRBV2 to TRBJ2-7; 10 nucleotides agree with TRBD1. The CDR3 covers 15 residues. The J segment lost 2 bases and the V segment lost 3 bases, leaving 4 bases of the junction unmatched. Germline V gives CDR1 SNHLY, CDR2 FYNNEI. The CDR3 is CASSETGTGAYEQYF. The CDR3 nucleotides read TGTGCCAGCAGTGAGACCGGGACAGGGGCCTACGAGCAGTACTTC.

The chain is built from TRBV7-8 and TRBJ2-7, with TRBD1 matching over 11 bases. Germline trimming cut 1 base from V and 1 base from J; bases unmatched to any gene: 6. The CDR3 consists of 17 residues. Germline V gene lookup returns CDR1 SGHVS and CDR2 FQNEAQ. The DNA for the CDR3 is TGTGCCAGCAGCTTAGGAAGAGGGACAGGGGGATCCTACGAGCAGTACTTC. It encodes CASSLGRGTGGSYEQYF. The full variable domain, rest sourced from reference TRBV7-8 and TRBJ2-7, is GAGVSQSPRYKVAKRGQDVALRCDPISGHVSLFWYQQALGQGPEFLTYFQNEAQLDKSGLPSDRFFAERPEGSVSTLKIQRTQQEDSAVYLCASSLGRGTGGSYEQYFGPGTRLTVT.

The rearrangement links TRBV7-9 to TRBJ2-2; 7 bases match TRBD1. Germline V gene data show CDR1 as SEHNR and CDR2 as FQNEAQ (reference sequence). V shed 7 bases and J 5 bases; nucleotides not matched to a gene: 10. The CDR3 covers 15 residues. The CDR3 loop reads CASKTGTDGTGELFF. In DNA form, the CDR3 reads TGTGCCAGCAAAACCGGGACAGACGGGACCGGGGAGCTGTTTTTT.

V is TRBV6-1 and J is TRBJ1-6; 8 bases map to TRBD1. After removal of 6 bases from V and 9 bases from J, the junction contained 10 bases not matched to a gene. Germline V gives CDR1 MNHNS, CDR2 SASEGT. This CDR3 spans 15 amino acids. Here the CDR3 reads CASRVQGETSSPLHF. CDR3 sequence (DNA): TGTGCCAGCAGGGTACAGGGGGAAACTAGTTCACCCCTCCACTTT.

The V gene is TRBV5-1, the J gene TRBJ1-2; D is perhaps TRBD1 (6 bases). The CDR3 has 15 amino acids. Germline loops: CDR1 SGHRS, CDR2 YFSETQ. Trimming stripped 1 base from V and 8 bases from J, with 18 bases between. The CDR3 loop is CASSLIQRNREGYTF. The CDR3, as DNA: TGCGCCAGCAGCTTGATTCAACGAAACAGGGAAGGCTACACCTTC. The variable domain in full, with the rest retrieved from reference TRBV5-1 and TRBJ1-2, is KAGVTQTPRYLIKTRGQQVTLSCSPISGHRSVSWYQQTPGQGLQFLFEYFSETQRNKGNFPGRFSGRQFSNSRSEMNVSTLELGDSALYLCASSLIQRNREGYTFGSGTRLTVV.

The chain uses TRBV13 and TRBJ1-1; D possibly corresponds to TRBD1 (6 bases). This CDR3 spans 17 amino acids. CDR1 PRHDT and CDR2 FYEKMQ come from the germline V gene (reference sequence). V lost 0 bases and J 4 bases, leaving 18 bases between the germline ends. CDR3 sequence: CASSLGSGAWAGTEAFF. The CDR3, as DNA: TGTGCCAGCAGCTTAGGATCAGGGGCATGGGCAGGCACTGAAGCTTTCTTT.

The chain uses TRBV7-2 and TRBJ2-3, with TRBD2 matching 9 bases. The CDR3 covers 15 residues. The J segment lost 6 bases and the V segment lost 5 bases, leaving 9 bases of the junction unmatched. The V gene's germline CDR1 is SGHTA and CDR2 FQGNSA. In DNA form, the CDR3 reads TGTGCCAGCAGCACCAGACTAGCGGCAGGGGATACGCAGTATTTT. Translating it yields CASSTRLAAGDTQYF.

V and J are TRBV7-2 and TRBJ1-3; 9 positions agree with TRBD1. The V segment lost 5 bases and the J segment 2 bases; nucleotides outside the gene matches: 4. Germline CDR1 reads SGHTA; CDR2 reads FQGNSA. The CDR3 covers 15 residues. The CDR3 coding sequence is TGTGCCAGCAGCAGGACAGGGGCTACTGGAAACACCATATATTTT. It yields the protein CASSRTGATGNTIYF.